The 30 T cell receptor beta chains below come from one sample, sequenced in a study of T cell repertoires in cytomegalovirus infection. TCRdb used MiXCR to reprocess the reads, holding one entry per CDR3 protein. The table includes 310,000 or so distinct CDR3 sequences, approximately 25% detected once. These receptors' targets are unknown. Sequenced here: cultured PBMCs, sampled from culture after CMV antigen stimulation. The source is a human donor in good health (CMV status not recorded). Some clones in this sample may be carry-over from other donors' samples.

The J gene is TRBJ1-5, the V gene TRBV12-3 or TRBV12-4; a possible D gene is TRBD1 (6 bases). Between the trimmed V and J ends, which lost 6 bases and 7 bases, there was a span of 16 bases. The CDR3 loop spans 14 amino acids. The CDR3: CASSNSGVRQPQHF. The CDR3 bases are TGTGCCAGCAGCAATTCAGGGGTTCGGCAGCCCCAGCATTTT.

This clonotype was found a few times. The rearrangement uses TRBV2 and TRBJ2-3; D is ambiguous. The CDR3 extends over 15 amino acids. Germline assignment: CDR1 SNHLY and CDR2 FYNNEI. Trimming cost V 6 bases and J 6 bases, with 19 bases left between them. The CDR3 sequence: CASSRTPYLHDTQYF. The CDR3 nucleotides read TGTGCCAGCAGCCGGACCCCTTACCTTCATGATACGCAGTATTTT.

The rearrangement joins TRBV19 to TRBJ2-3, with 7 bases lining up with TRBD2. CDR1 is LNHDA and CDR2 is SQIVND in the germline V gene (reference sequence). V shed 3 bases, J shed 0 bases, and the junction held 9 bases outside the gene matches. There are 17 residues in the CDR3. This CDR3 reads CASSITLAVFSTDTQYF. Written as DNA, the CDR3 is TGTGCCAGTAGTATTACGCTAGCGGTCTTTAGCACAGATACGCAGTATTTT.

The V and J genes are TRBV10-3 and TRBJ1-1; TRBD1 might be the D (5 bases). V lost 11 bases, J lost 8 bases, and 18 bases lay in between. There are 12 residues in the CDR3. CDR1 and CDR2 from the germline V gene are ENHRY and SYGVKD. DNA for the CDR3: TGTGCCCTGCGGACACTCCGGGGGGAAGCTTTCTTT. Protein product: CALRTLRGEAFF.

The J gene is TRBJ2-5, the V gene TRBV7-9, with D tentatively TRBD1 or TRBD2 (5 bases each). CDR1 and CDR2 (germline): SEHNR, FQNEAQ (reference sequence). The CDR3 is 15 residues long. Trimming stripped 3 bases from V and 5 bases from J, with 16 bases between. The CDR3: CASSLTGIGAETQYF. The CDR3 bases are TGTGCCAGCAGCTTGACCGGGATAGGGGCTGAGACCCAGTACTTC.

The V gene is TRBV5-5, the J gene TRBJ2-1; D not resolved. CDR1 SGHKS and CDR2 YYEKEE come from the germline V gene (reference sequence). The CDR3 loop spans 15 amino acids. V lost 2 bases, J lost 0 bases, and 9 bases lay in between. This chain's CDR3 is CASSFEESSYNEQFF. CDR3 bases: TGTGCCAGCAGCTTTGAGGAGAGCTCCTACAATGAGCAGTTCTTC.

J is TRBJ1-3 and V is TRBV7-8, with D uncertain. CDR1 and CDR2 (germline): SGHVS, FQNEAQ. V was trimmed by 5 bases and J by 3 bases, leaving 11 bases between them. This CDR3 has 14 amino acids. The CDR3 nucleotides read TGTGCCAGCAGCCGAAATTTAGGTGGAAACACCATATATTTT. It is translated as CASSRNLGGNTIYF.

This clonotype occurred many times. This chain joins TRBV7-2 and TRBJ1-6, with D uncertain. The germline CDR1 and CDR2 sequences are SGHTA and FQGNSA. CDR3 size: 15 residues. V lost 5 bases to trimming and J lost 9 bases, with 17 bases between them. The CDR3 is CASSAPRGSGSPLHF. For the CDR3, the DNA is TGTGCCAGCAGCGCCCCCCGGGGATCTGGTTCACCCCTCCACTTT.

This clonotype was seen a few times. The V and J genes are TRBV7-2 and TRBJ2-2, with 8 bases aligning to TRBD2. This CDR3 has 16 residues. The germline V gene encodes CDR1 SGHTA and CDR2 FQGNSA. The J segment lost 6 bases and the V segment lost 2 bases, leaving 8 bases of the junction unmatched. This CDR3 is CASSLLLAGGPGELFF. CDR3 nucleotides: TGTGCCAGCAGCTTATTACTGGCGGGAGGTCCCGGGGAGCTGTTTTTT.

The rearrangement links TRBV14 to TRBJ2-3; D gene ambiguous. Per germline, CDR1 SGHDN and CDR2 FVKESK. The CDR3 extends over 15 amino acids. The V gene lost 2 bases and the J gene lost 5 bases, with 14 bases spanning the gap. This CDR3 is CASSQMRRRQDTQYF. DNA of the CDR3: TGTGCCAGCAGCCAAATGAGAAGGCGTCAAGATACGCAGTATTTT.

V usage is TRBV4-1 and J usage is TRBJ2-3; possibly TRBD2 for D (6 bases). CDR3 size: 16 residues. Per germline, CDR1 MGHRA and CDR2 YSYEKL. Trimming took off 1 base at V and 2 bases at J, with 13 bases between the two ends. CDR3 amino acids: CASSQGWTGDTDTQYF. CDR3 bases: TGCGCCAGCAGCCAAGGGTGGACGGGAGACACAGATACGCAGTATTTT.

Ten or more counts support this clonotype. The chain couples TRBV28 to TRBJ1-1; the D gene is possibly TRBD1 (6 bases). Germline V gene data show CDR1 as MDHEN and CDR2 as SYDVKM. Trimming removed 2 bases from V and 5 bases from J, with 15 bases in between. This CDR3 region has 15 residues. DNA for the CDR3: TGTGCCAGCAGTTTAGGGGGGGCGAGAGTAACTGAAGCTTTCTTT. This codes for CASSLGGARVTEAFF.

The chain carries TRBV10-3 and TRBJ2-1, with 13 bases lining up with TRBD2. Germline CDR1 ENHRY, CDR2 SYGVKD. The CDR3 loop spans 15 amino acids. J gave up 7 bases and V 5 bases, and 5 bases lay outside the gene matches. The CDR3 nucleotides read TGTGCCATCAGTAAGGAGACTAGCGGGAGGAATGAGCAGTTCTTC. The encoded protein is CAISKETSGRNEQFF.

This clonotype was recorded at least ten times. The chain carries TRBV7-2 and TRBJ2-5; TRBD2 matches at 8 bases. The CDR3 sequence is 14 residues long. In germline, CDR1 is SGHTA, CDR2 FQGNSA. With V trimmed by 5 bases and J by 4 bases, 6 bases remained unmatched. CDR3 coding DNA: TGTGCCAGCAGCCCTCCCGGGGGGGGAGAGACCCAGTACTTC. Translated: CASSPPGGGETQYF.

This clonotype was observed a few times. This chain joins TRBV7-3 and TRBJ2-1; 9 positions match TRBD2. Germline V CDR1 and CDR2: SGHTA, FQGTGA. Unmatched junction bases numbered 8, after V lost 6 bases and J lost 2 bases. The CDR3 runs 16 residues. In DNA form, the CDR3 reads TGTGCCAGCAGTGGGGCGGGGGGGAGAACCTACAATGAGCAGTTCTTC. Residues: CASSGAGGRTYNEQFF. Combining the CDR3 with reference TRBV7-3 and TRBJ2-1 gives the whole variable domain GAGVSQTPSNKVTEKGKYVELRCDPISGHTALYWYRQSLGQGPEFLIYFQGTGAADDSGLPNDRFFAVRPEGSVSTLKIQRTERGDSAVYLCASSGAGGRTYNEQFFGPGTRLTVL.

This chain links TRBV6-1 with TRBJ1-6; D not certain. The CDR3 spans 13 residues. Looked up from germline, CDR1 is MNHNS and CDR2 is SASEGT. The V end lost 10 bases, the J end lost 9 bases, and 16 bases lay between the germline ends. The CDR3 DNA sequence: TGTGCCACCAAGACCGTAAAAGGTTCACCCCTCCACTTT. It is translated as CATKTVKGSPLHF.

This clonotype was observed many times. The gene calls are TRBV7-2 and TRBJ2-1; D tentatively fits TRBD1 or TRBD2 (5 bases each). CDR3 length: 13 amino acids. Germline V gene data show CDR1 as SGHTA and CDR2 as FQGNSA. The V end lost 6 bases, the J end lost 4 bases, and 10 bases lay between the germline ends. The CDR3 loop is CASRLGRYNEQFF. As DNA, the CDR3 is TGTGCCAGCAGACTGGGACGTTACAATGAGCAGTTCTTC.

In this sample, this clonotype turned up many times. The J gene is TRBJ2-3, the V gene TRBV7-8; no reliable D call. Germline V gene sequence: CDR1 SGHVS, CDR2 FQNEAQ. The CDR3 has 13 residues. Trimming removed 4 bases at V and 4 bases at J, with 9 bases between. The CDR3 DNA reads TGTGCCAGCAGCTCCTGGGATCCAGATACGCAGTATTTT. This codes for CASSSWDPDTQYF.

J is TRBJ2-1 and V is TRBV12-3 or TRBV12-4, with 8 nucleotides matching TRBD1. With V trimmed by 7 bases and J by 6 bases, 5 bases remained unmatched. CDR3 length equals 13 residues. In nucleotides, the CDR3 is TGTGCCAGCAACCCCGACAGGGGCAATGAGCAGTTCTTC. Translated: CASNPDRGNEQFF.

A few counts support this clonotype. The chain's CDR3 is CSAREPSQETQYF. The CDR3 bases are TGCAGTGCTAGAGAACCCAGCCAAGAGACCCAGTACTTC. The chain links TRBV20-1 to TRBJ2-5; unclear D gene. CDR1 is DFQATT and CDR2 is SNEGSKA in the germline V gene (reference sequence). Trimming stripped 0 bases from V and 1 base from J, with 6 bases between. This CDR3 region has 13 residues.

This clonotype was found a few times. J is TRBJ2-7 and V is TRBV3-1, with no clear D. This CDR3 is 15 amino acids long. V lost 1 base and J lost 0, with 10 bases in between. CDR1 is LGHDT, CDR2 YNNKEL, per germline (reference sequence). CDR3 sequence reads: CASSQGEVRSYEQYF. CDR3 DNA: TGTGCCAGCAGCCAAGGGGAAGTCCGCTCCTACGAGCAGTACTTC.

The chain joins TRBV7-2 to TRBJ1-5, with a tentative D call TRBD1 (6 bases). Germline V gene sequence: CDR1 SGHTA, CDR2 FQGNSA. With 3 bases removed from V and 8 bases from J, the gap between germline ends came to 14 bases. This CDR3 contains 14 residues. The CDR3 protein is CASSFQDSLEPQHF. In nucleotides, the CDR3 is TGTGCCAGCAGCTTTCAGGACAGCCTTGAGCCCCAGCATTTT.

This clonotype was found a few times. V usage is TRBV19 and J usage is TRBJ2-7; 10 bases map to TRBD1. Per germline, CDR1 LNHDA and CDR2 SQIVND (reference sequence). Trimming removed 8 bases from V and 4 bases from J; junction bases left unmatched: 8. There are 14 residues in the CDR3. DNA of the CDR3: TGTGCCAGTGCTCTCCAGGGACAGGGGTACGAGCAGTACTTC. Its protein is CASALQGQGYEQYF.

J is TRBJ2-7 and V is TRBV28; 12 bases map to TRBD2. This CDR3 spans 15 amino acids. Germline V gives CDR1 MDHEN, CDR2 SYDVKM. The J segment lost 6 bases and the V segment lost 0 bases, leaving 3 bases of the junction unmatched. CDR3: CASSLWTSGRPEQYF. The CDR3 DNA is TGTGCCAGCAGTTTATGGACTAGCGGGAGACCCGAGCAGTACTTC.

CDR3 in amino acids: CASSQDRGGTNTEAFF. The CDR3, as DNA: TGCGCCAGCAGCCAAGATAGGGGGGGGACGAACACTGAAGCTTTCTTT. The rearrangement uses TRBV4-3 and TRBJ1-1; maybe TRBD1 (6 bases). Germline CDR1 reads LGHNA; CDR2 reads YSLEER. This CDR3 region has 16 residues. V was shortened by 0 bases and J by 1 base, with 12 bases between the two germline ends.

This clonotype was seen only a few times. The chain carries TRBV28 and TRBJ1-1; D is unclear. With 5 bases removed from V and 0 bases from J, the gap between germline ends came to 10 bases. The CDR3 is 14 residues long. CDR1 and CDR2 from the germline V gene are MDHEN and SYDVKM. The CDR3: CASSPRALNTEAFF. CDR3 in DNA: TGTGCCAGCAGTCCCCGGGCCTTGAACACTGAAGCTTTCTTT.

This clonotype has a handful of counts. This rearrangement joins TRBV7-2 to TRBJ1-6, with a weak D call TRBD1 (6 bases). Trimming took off 5 bases at V and 9 bases at J, with 17 bases between the two ends. Germline CDR1 is SGHTA and CDR2 is FQGNSA. CDR3 length equals 15 residues. The CDR3 DNA sequence: TGTGCCAGCAGCCCCATCCTGGGGGGCACTTCACCCCTCCACTTT. The encoded protein is CASSPILGGTSPLHF.

J is TRBJ2-3 and V is TRBV4-3; 8 nucleotides agree with TRBD2. Germline V gives CDR1 LGHNA, CDR2 YSLEER. V lost 5 bases and J lost 5; bases outside the gene matches: 15. The CDR3 sequence is 17 residues long. For the CDR3, the DNA is TGCGCCAGCAGCGAGTATTTACCGGGGCGGGGGGAAGATACGCAGTATTTT. Amino acids: CASSEYLPGRGEDTQYF.

This clonotype was found a few times. This chain joins TRBV6-4 and TRBJ2-3; D is ambiguous. The CDR3 length is 16 residues. The germline CDR1 and CDR2 sequences are MRHNA and SNTAGT. V dropped 3 bases and J dropped 4 bases, with 17 bases sitting between them. CDR3 amino acids: CASSDLASWDADTQYF. In DNA, the CDR3 is TGTGCCAGCAGTGATTTGGCTTCCTGGGATGCAGATACGCAGTATTTT.

This clonotype was observed many times. The gene calls are TRBV7-3 and TRBJ2-1; D uncertain. The V end was cut by 3 bases, the J end by 9 bases, with 9 bases between. Germline CDR1 is SGHTA and CDR2 is FQGTGA. CDR3 length: 12 amino acids. The CDR3 region is CASSLVSTEQFF. DNA of the CDR3: TGTGCCAGCAGCTTGGTCAGTACTGAGCAGTTCTTC.